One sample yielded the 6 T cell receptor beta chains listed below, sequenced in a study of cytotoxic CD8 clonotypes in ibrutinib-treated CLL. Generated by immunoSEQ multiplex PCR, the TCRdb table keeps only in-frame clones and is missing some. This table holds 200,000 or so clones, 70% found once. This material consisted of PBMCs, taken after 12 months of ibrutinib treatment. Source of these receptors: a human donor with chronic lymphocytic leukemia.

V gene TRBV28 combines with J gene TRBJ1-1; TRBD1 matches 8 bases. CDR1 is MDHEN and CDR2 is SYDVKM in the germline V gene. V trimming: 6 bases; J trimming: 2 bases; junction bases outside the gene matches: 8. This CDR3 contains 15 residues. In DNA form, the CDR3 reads TGTGCCAGCAGCGGCGGACAGGGACTAAACACTGAAGCTTTCTTT. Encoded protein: CASSGGQGLNTEAFF.

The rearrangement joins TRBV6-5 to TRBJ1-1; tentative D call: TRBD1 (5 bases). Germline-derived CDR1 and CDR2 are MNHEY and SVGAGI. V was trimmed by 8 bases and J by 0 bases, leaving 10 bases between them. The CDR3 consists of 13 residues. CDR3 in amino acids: CASARGLNTEAFF. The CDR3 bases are TGTGCCAGCGCCCGGGGCTTGAACACTGAAGCTTTCTTT.

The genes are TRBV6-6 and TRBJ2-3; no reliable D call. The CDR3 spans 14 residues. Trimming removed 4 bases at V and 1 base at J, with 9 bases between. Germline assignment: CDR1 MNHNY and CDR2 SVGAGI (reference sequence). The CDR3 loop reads CASSSAEGTDTQYF. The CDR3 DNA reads TGTGCCAGCAGTTCCGCCGAGGGCACAGATACGCAGTATTTT.

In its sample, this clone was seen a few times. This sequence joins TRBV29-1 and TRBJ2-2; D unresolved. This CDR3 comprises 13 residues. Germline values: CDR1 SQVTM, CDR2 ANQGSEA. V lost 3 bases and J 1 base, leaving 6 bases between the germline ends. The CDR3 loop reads CSVDSGNTGELFF. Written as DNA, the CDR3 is TGCAGCGTTGATTCGGGGAACACCGGGGAGCTGTTTTTT.

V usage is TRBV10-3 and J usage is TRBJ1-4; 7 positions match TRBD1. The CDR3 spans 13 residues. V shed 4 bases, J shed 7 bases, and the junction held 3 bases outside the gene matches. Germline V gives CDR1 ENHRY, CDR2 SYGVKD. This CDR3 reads CAISGRQGEKLFF. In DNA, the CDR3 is TGTGCCATCAGTGGGCGACAGGGTGAAAAACTGTTTTTT.

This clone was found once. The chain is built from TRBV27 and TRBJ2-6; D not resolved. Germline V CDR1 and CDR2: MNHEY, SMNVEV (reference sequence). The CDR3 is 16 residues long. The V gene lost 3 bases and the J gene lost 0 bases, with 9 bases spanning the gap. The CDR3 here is CASSLAVTSGANVLTF. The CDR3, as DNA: TGTGCCAGCAGTTTGGCAGTGACCTCTGGGGCCAACGTCCTGACTTTC.